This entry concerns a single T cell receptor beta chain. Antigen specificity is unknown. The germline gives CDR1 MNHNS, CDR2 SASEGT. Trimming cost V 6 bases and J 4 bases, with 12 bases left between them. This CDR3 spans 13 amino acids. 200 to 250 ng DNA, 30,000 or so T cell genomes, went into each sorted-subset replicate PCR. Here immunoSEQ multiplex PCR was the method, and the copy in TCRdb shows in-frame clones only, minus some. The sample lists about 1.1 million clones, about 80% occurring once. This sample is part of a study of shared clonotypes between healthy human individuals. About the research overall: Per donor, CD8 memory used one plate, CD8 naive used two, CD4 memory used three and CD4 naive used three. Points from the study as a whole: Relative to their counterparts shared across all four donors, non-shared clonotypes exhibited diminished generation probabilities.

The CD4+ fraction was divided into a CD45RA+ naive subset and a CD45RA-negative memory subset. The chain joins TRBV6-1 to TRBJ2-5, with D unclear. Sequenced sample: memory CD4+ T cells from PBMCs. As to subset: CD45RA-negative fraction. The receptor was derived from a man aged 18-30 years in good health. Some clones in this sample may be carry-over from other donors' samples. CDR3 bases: TGTGCCAGCAGCCAACAAGTTGGAGAGACCCAGTACTTC. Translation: CASSQQVGETQYF.